One and the same sample provided the 29 T cell receptor beta chains below, sequenced in a study of control samples from healthy donors and cancer patients. The repertoire was sequenced with immunoSEQ multiplex PCR; TCRdb's copy has only in-frame clones and lacks some. The table includes roughly 140,000 clones, roughly 93% detected once. The sample was blood. The receptors were gathered from a man aged 45-65 years in good health.

This clone was counted a single time. This sequence joins TRBV9 and TRBJ2-2; 9 nucleotides match TRBD2. The V and J ends lost 3 bases and 4 bases, in that order; junction bases with no gene match: 10. From germline, CDR1 is SGDLS and CDR2 YYNGEE. The CDR3 loop spans 17 amino acids. The CDR3 bases are TGTGCCAGCAGCGGGGGAAGCGGGAGGACCGTCACCGGGGAGCTGTTTTTT. Protein product: CASSGGSGRTVTGELFF.

The J gene is TRBJ1-5, the V gene TRBV18; the D is unclear. Germline lookup yields CDR1 KGHSH and CDR2 LQKENI. Between the trimmed V and J ends, which lost 3 bases and 4 bases, there was a span of 13 bases. The CDR3 length is 15 residues. CDR3 loop: CASSPSSGGNQPQHF. DNA of the CDR3: TGTGCCAGCTCACCCAGCAGTGGTGGTAATCAGCCCCAGCATTTT. Based on the CDR3 plus reference TRBV18 and TRBJ1-5, the full variable domain is NAGVMQNPRHLVRRRGQEARLRCSPMKGHSHVYWYRQLPEEGLKFMVYLQKENIIDESGMPKERFSAEFPKEGPSILRIQQVVRGDSAAYFCASSPSSGGNQPQHFGDGTRLSIL.

Here the CDR3 DNA reads TGTGCCAGCAGTTACTCGGGAGGCGGTCAGCCCCAGCATTTT. Translation: CASSYSGGGQPQHF. This chain connects TRBV6-5 to TRBJ1-5; no clear D. Looked up from germline, CDR1 is MNHEY and CDR2 is SVGAGI. Trimming removed 0 bases from V and 6 bases from J, with 9 bases in between. The CDR3 runs 14 residues.

This clone was seen just once. The V call is TRBV29-1, the J call TRBJ2-5, with D possibly being TRBD2 (5 bases). V lost 5 bases and J lost 4, with 14 bases in between. Germline V gene sequence: CDR1 SQVTM, CDR2 ANQGSEA. The CDR3 is made up of 13 amino acids. The DNA of the CDR3 is TGCAGCGTTATTAGTCCGGGGAGAGAGACCCAGTACTTC. Amino acid sequence: CSVISPGRETQYF.

The chain employs TRBV9 and TRBJ2-7; D gene ambiguous. The V gene lost 0 bases and the J gene lost 2 bases, with 9 bases spanning the gap. The CDR3 contains 14 residues. Germline V gives CDR1 SGDLS, CDR2 YYNGEE. The CDR3 is CASSVDLGPYEQYF. As DNA, the CDR3 is TGTGCCAGCAGCGTAGACCTGGGCCCCTACGAGCAGTACTTC.

The chain uses TRBV28 and TRBJ1-4; 7 bases align to TRBD1. The CDR3 has 14 amino acids. V dropped 3 bases and J dropped 5; count of bases not matched to a gene: 3. The V gene's germline CDR1 is MDHEN and CDR2 SYDVKM. CDR3 in amino acids: CASSLGTENEKLFF. CDR3 bases: TGTGCCAGCAGTTTGGGGACAGAGAATGAAAAACTGTTTTTT.

The chain is built from TRBV24-1 and TRBJ1-3; 9 positions agree with TRBD1. Germline loops: CDR1 KGHDR, CDR2 SFDVKD. The V gene end was trimmed by 3 bases and the J gene end by 1 base; junction bases not matched to a gene: 0. This CDR3 spans 15 amino acids. The CDR3 DNA sequence: TGTGCCACCAGTGATGACAGGGGGTCTGGAAACACCATATATTTT. It translates to CATSDDRGSGNTIYF.

The chain recombines TRBV11-2 with TRBJ1-2; D might be TRBD1 (5 bases). This CDR3 is built from 14 residues. Deletions cut 0 bases from V and 4 bases from J, with 9 bases between. Germline loops: CDR1 SGHAT, CDR2 FQNNGV. In DNA form, the CDR3 reads TGTGCCAGCAGCTTAGAAGGGGCGGTCTATGGCTACACCTTC. The encoded protein is CASSLEGAVYGYTF.

The chain uses TRBV5-1 and TRBJ1-1; maybe TRBD1 (6 bases). CDR1 is SGHRS and CDR2 is YFSETQ in the germline V gene. The CDR3 spans 15 residues. V shed 3 bases and J shed 0 bases, with 12 bases lying between them. CDR3 loop: CASSWGHQMNTEAFF. The CDR3 bases are TGCGCCAGCAGCTGGGGACACCAAATGAACACTGAAGCTTTCTTT.

The chain joins TRBV6-5 to TRBJ2-5; the D call may be TRBD1 or TRBD2 (6 bases each). From germline, CDR1 is MNHEY and CDR2 SVGAGI. The CDR3 spans 15 residues. Trimming shortened V by 5 bases and J by 4 bases, and 17 bases separated the two germline ends. The CDR3 is CASSTGGGQRETQYF. CDR3 nucleotide sequence: TGTGCCAGCAGTACCGGTGGGGGGCAAAGAGAGACCCAGTACTTC.

The chain links TRBV30 to TRBJ1-2; perhaps TRBD1 as D (5 bases). Germline CDR1 and CDR2: GTSNPN and SVGIG (reference sequence). The CDR3 length is 13 residues. V lost 2 bases to trimming and J lost 3 bases, with 10 bases between them. The CDR3 reads CAWSSQGHYGYTF. The CDR3 bases are TGTGCCTGGAGTTCCCAGGGCCACTATGGCTACACCTTC. Combining the CDR3 with reference TRBV30 and TRBJ1-2 gives the whole variable domain SQTIHQWPATLVQPVGSPLSLECTVEGTSNPNLYWYRQAAGRGLQLLFYSVGIGQISSEVPQNLSASRPQDRQFILSSKKLLLSDSGFYLCAWSSQGHYGYTFGSGTRLTVV.

The chain employs TRBV24-1 and TRBJ2-1; 9 nucleotides align to TRBD2. Unmatched junction bases numbered 5, after V lost 1 base and J lost 5 bases. The V gene's germline CDR1 is KGHDR and CDR2 SFDVKD. The CDR3 extends over 16 amino acids. The CDR3 is CATSDFRLAGNNEQFF. DNA of the CDR3: TGTGCCACCAGTGATTTTAGGCTAGCGGGAAACAATGAGCAGTTCTTC.

V usage is TRBV7-8 and J usage is TRBJ2-1, with TRBD1 matching over 9 bases. In germline, CDR1 is SGHVS, CDR2 FQNEAQ. J gave up 7 bases and V 3 bases, and 7 bases lay outside the gene matches. CDR3 length equals 15 residues. CDR3 sequence (DNA): TGTGCCAGCAGCTTTTTAGGACAGGGGCAAAATGAGCAGTTCTTC. The encoded protein is CASSFLGQGQNEQFF. Supplemented by reference TRBV7-8 and TRBJ2-1, the full variable domain reads GAGVSQSPRYKVAKRGQDVALRCDPISGHVSLFWYQQALGQGPEFLTYFQNEAQLDKSGLPSDRFFAERPEGSVSTLKIQRTQQEDSAVYLCASSFLGQGQNEQFFGPGTRLTVL.

V gene TRBV6-5 combines with J gene TRBJ1-5; D is uncertain. V lost 5 bases and J lost 5, with 16 bases in between. The germline V gene encodes CDR1 MNHEY and CDR2 SVGAGI. The CDR3 is 15 residues long. CDR3 loop: CASSPSRGTYQPQHF. CDR3 nucleotides: TGTGCCAGCAGTCCATCCCGGGGAACCTATCAGCCCCAGCATTTT.

Details on this clone: Distinct nucleotide sequences in the sample also encode this CDR3. This chain connects TRBV6-5 to TRBJ2-7; D call uncertain. The CDR3 runs to 11 residues. The V end was cut by 6 bases, the J end by 0 bases, with 3 bases between. The germline V gene encodes CDR1 MNHEY and CDR2 SVGAGI. This CDR3 is CASRSSYEQYF. CDR3 sequence (DNA): TGTGCCAGCAGAAGCTCCTACGAGCAGTACTTC.

The chain has TRBV9 and TRBJ2-3, with 10 bases fitting TRBD2. After removal of 3 bases from V and 6 bases from J, the junction contained 10 bases not matched to a gene. CDR1 is SGDLS, CDR2 YYNGEE, per germline. CDR3 length: 16 residues. The chain's CDR3 is CASSGSNSGRTDTQYF. CDR3 nucleotide sequence: TGTGCCAGCAGCGGCTCCAATAGCGGGAGGACGGATACGCAGTATTTT. The full variable domain, with the rest looked up from reference TRBV9 and TRBJ2-3, is DSGVTQTPKHLITATGQRVTLRCSPRSGDLSVYWYQQSLDQGLQFLIQYYNGEERAKGNILERFSAQQFPDLHSELNLSSLELGDSALYFCASSGSNSGRTDTQYFGPGTRLTVL.

The V call is TRBV29-1, the J call TRBJ2-5; a weak D match, TRBD2 (7 bases). With 7 bases removed from V and 2 bases from J, the gap between germline ends came to 11 bases. The CDR3 runs to 12 residues. The germline V gene encodes CDR1 SQVTM and CDR2 ANQGSEA. CDR3 bases: TGCAGCGCCCGGGGGGCTCAAGAGACCCAGTACTTC. Translation: CSARGAQETQYF.

The rearrangement links TRBV5-1 to TRBJ2-7; D is perhaps TRBD1 (5 bases). Germline loops: CDR1 SGHRS, CDR2 YFSETQ. Trimming took 2 bases from V and 0 from J, leaving 9 bases between them. The CDR3 has 14 residues. CDR3 DNA sequence: TGCGCCAGCAGCTTTACAGGTAGCTCCTACGAGCAGTACTTC. Translating it yields CASSFTGSSYEQYF.

This clone was recorded once. CDR3 nucleotides: TGTGCCAGCAGTGATAGACAGGGGAAATACACTGAAGCTTTCTTT. Residues: CASSDRQGKYTEAFF. This sequence joins TRBV6-1 and TRBJ1-1, with 8 bases lining up with TRBD1. The CDR3 totals 15 residues. J lost 3 bases, V lost 3 bases, and 6 bases had no gene match. The V gene's germline CDR1 is MNHNS and CDR2 SASEGT.

The chain is built from TRBV3-1 (or the pseudogene TRBV3-2) and TRBJ2-7, with D possibly TRBD2 on 6 matching bases. The germline CDR1 and CDR2 sequences are LGHDT and YNNKEL (reference sequence). The CDR3 loop spans 14 amino acids. The V and J ends lost 4 bases and 6 bases respectively, with 16 bases between them. This CDR3 is CASSLTEGLTEQYF. The CDR3 DNA sequence: TGTGCCAGCAGCCTCACGGAGGGGTTAACCGAGCAGTACTTC.

The CDR3, as DNA: TGCAGCGTTGAAACAGGCACAGATACGCAGTATTTT. This codes for CSVETGTDTQYF. The chain combines TRBV29-1 with TRBJ2-3, with no clear D. In germline, CDR1 is SQVTM, CDR2 ANQGSEA. The V gene lost 2 bases and the J gene lost 1 base, with 4 bases spanning the gap. The length of the CDR3 is 12 residues.

The chain carries TRBV3-1 (or the pseudogene TRBV3-2) and TRBJ1-6; D not certain. Germline V gives CDR1 LGHDT, CDR2 YNNKEL (reference sequence). V was pared by 4 bases and J by 7 bases, with 11 bases between. The CDR3 covers 14 residues. The CDR3 bases are TGTGCCAGCAGCCTCCCGGGCCTGAATTCACCCCTCCACTTT. Its translation is CASSLPGLNSPLHF.

The chain carries TRBV28 and TRBJ2-7; 9 nucleotides align to TRBD2. CDR1 MDHEN and CDR2 SYDVKM come from the germline V gene. The length of the CDR3 is 14 residues. The V gene end was trimmed by 3 bases and the J gene end by 3 bases; junction bases not matched to a gene: 3. This CDR3 reads CASSFQREVYEQYF. CDR3 nucleotides: TGTGCCAGCAGTTTCCAGCGGGAGGTCTACGAGCAGTACTTC.

This chain connects TRBV3-1 (or the pseudogene TRBV3-2) to TRBJ2-1; 9 bases are a match to TRBD2. Germline CDR1 and CDR2: LGHDT and YNNKEL (reference sequence). The J segment lost 2 bases and the V segment lost 5 bases, leaving 4 bases of the junction unmatched. This CDR3 contains 15 residues. The CDR3 protein is CASSESGRPYNEQFF. In DNA form, the CDR3 reads TGTGCCAGCAGCGAGAGCGGGAGGCCCTACAATGAGCAGTTCTTC.

V gene TRBV6-1 combines with J gene TRBJ2-7; D might be TRBD1 (6 bases). The V gene lost 2 bases and the J gene lost 3 bases, with 8 bases spanning the gap. The CDR3 has 13 amino acids. Germline V gene lookup returns CDR1 MNHNS and CDR2 SASEGT. CDR3 amino acids: CASSENRVYEQYF. CDR3 sequence (DNA): TGTGCCAGCAGTGAAAACAGGGTCTACGAGCAGTACTTC.

The genes are TRBV6-5 and TRBJ2-1; 9 bases match TRBD2. V trimming: 0 bases; J trimming: 4 bases; junction bases outside the gene matches: 4. CDR3 length: 16 residues. Germline CDR1 MNHEY, CDR2 SVGAGI. CDR3 loop: CASSYSLAGPYNEQFF. The DNA for the CDR3 is TGTGCCAGCAGTTACTCCCTAGCGGGGCCTTACAATGAGCAGTTCTTC.

The rearrangement uses TRBV5-6 and TRBJ2-5; D is unclear. Germline loops: CDR1 SGHDT, CDR2 YYEEEE. This CDR3 spans 13 amino acids. Trimming pared 4 bases from V and 1 base from J, leaving 8 bases between. DNA of the CDR3: TGTGCCAGCAGCCCCTTCCCCCAAGAGACCCAGTACTTC. This gives the protein CASSPFPQETQYF.

In this sample, this clone turned up a few times. The chain has TRBV11-3 and TRBJ2-7; TRBD1 matches at 9 bases. The CDR3 runs to 14 residues. Germline CDR1 reads SGHNT; CDR2 reads YENEEA. The J segment lost 6 bases and the V segment lost 4 bases, leaving 7 bases of the junction unmatched. CDR3 DNA: TGTGCCAGCAGCTCGTGGACAGGGGAGGGCGAGCAGTACTTC. Its translation: CASSSWTGEGEQYF.

The chain links TRBV2 to TRBJ1-3, with D hard to call. Germline lookup yields CDR1 SNHLY and CDR2 FYNNEI. V shed 4 bases and J shed 4 bases, with 5 bases lying between them. This CDR3 has 12 residues. The CDR3 region is CASSVDGNTIYF. The CDR3 nucleotides are TGTGCCAGCAGTGTAGACGGAAACACCATATATTTT.